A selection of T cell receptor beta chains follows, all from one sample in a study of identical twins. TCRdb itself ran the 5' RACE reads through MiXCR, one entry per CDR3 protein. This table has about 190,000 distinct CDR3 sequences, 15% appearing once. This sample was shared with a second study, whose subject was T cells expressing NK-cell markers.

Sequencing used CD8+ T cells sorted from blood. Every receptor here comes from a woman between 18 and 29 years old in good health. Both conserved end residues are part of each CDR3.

CDR3: CASSLGTGITEAFF
V: TRBV27
J: TRBJ1-1

CDR3: CASSQGPTNEQYF
V: TRBV4-2
J: TRBJ2-7

CDR3: CSVEIWGALTDTQYF
V: TRBV29-1
J: TRBJ2-3

CDR3: CASNPTQGQYEQYF
V: TRBV16
J: TRBJ2-7

CDR3: CASSLASREGQPQHF
V: TRBV7-6
J: TRBJ1-5

CDR3: CASSSLGLAVSYEQYF
V: TRBV27
J: TRBJ2-7

CDR3: CSVEGVQDAARGTQYF
V: TRBV29-1
J: TRBJ2-5

CDR3: CASSVEGRVYEQYF
V: TRBV9
J: TRBJ2-7

CDR3: CASSPPGLRSYEQYF
V: TRBV3-1
J: TRBJ2-7

CDR3: CASSPKQEVSLAKNIQYF
V: TRBV11-2
J: TRBJ2-4

CDR3: CASRLAGGQSSYNEQFF
V: TRBV2
J: TRBJ2-1

CDR3: CASSHYVAGAYNEQFF
V: TRBV14
J: TRBJ2-1

CDR3: CASSEDRGTEAFF
V: TRBV25-1
J: TRBJ1-1

CDR3: CAMRDSHNEQFF
V: TRBV10-3
J: TRBJ2-1

CDR3: CASSPWDRGNEKLFF
V: TRBV27
J: TRBJ1-4

CDR3: CASSLRTDTDTQYF
V: TRBV6-5
J: TRBJ2-3

CDR3: CASSEKQGPYEQYF
V: TRBV27
J: TRBJ2-7

CDR3: CASGRGTPNTDTQYF
V: TRBV5-1
J: TRBJ2-3

CDR3: CASSFLGEAFF
V: TRBV12-3/TRBV12-4
J: TRBJ1-1

CDR3: CASSYNSGLREKLFF
V: TRBV6-5
J: TRBJ1-4

CDR3: CASSHYRTGSVATNEKLFF
V: TRBV14
J: TRBJ1-4

CDR3: CASSLGQGAGEQYF
V: TRBV7-2
J: TRBJ2-7

CDR3: CASSLVQGAGFREQFF
V: TRBV5-8
J: TRBJ2-1

CDR3: CASSPVLVRNEQFF
V: TRBV6-2/TRBV6-3
J: TRBJ2-1

CDR3: CASSSPWDRPADTYEQYF
V: TRBV5-1
J: TRBJ2-7

CDR3: CASGGTVTGELFF
V: TRBV9
J: TRBJ2-2

CDR3: CASSHFIGTSEDEQYF
V: TRBV6-1
J: TRBJ2-7

CDR3: CASSLAGAMTGDTGELFF
V: TRBV5-1
J: TRBJ2-2

CDR3: CSARDLGTGDVYEQFF
V: TRBV20-1
J: TRBJ2-1